A single sample gave rise to the 14 T cell receptor beta chains below, sequenced in a study of blood T cell repertoires in COVID-19. Libraries were prepared by immunoSEQ multiplex PCR; TCRdb keeps only in-frame clonotypes and omits some of them. The sample records about 310,000 clones, 85% being singletons. Sequencing input: PBMCs or T cells enriched from blood (not recorded which). The receptors come from a woman aged 25 to 39 who had been exposed to COVID-19.

This rearrangement joins TRBV5-1 to TRBJ1-6; a weak D match, TRBD1 (5 bases). Germline CDR1 reads SGHRS; CDR2 reads YFSETQ. The CDR3 totals 18 residues. V dropped 4 bases and J dropped 0 bases, with 17 bases sitting between them. The CDR3 coding sequence is TGCGCCAGCAGCCCCGGTTGGGGGGATAGCTCCTATAATTCACCCCTCCACTTT. This translates into CASSPGWGDSSYNSPLHF.

A single count supports this clone. The chain joins TRBV6-5 to TRBJ2-7; 7 bases are a match to TRBD2. Germline V CDR1 and CDR2: MNHEY, SVGAGI. The CDR3 sequence is 14 residues long. Trimming removed 8 bases from V and 2 bases from J; junction bases left unmatched: 9. The CDR3 DNA sequence: TGTGCCAGCCCCCAGGAGGGAGGGCCCTACGAGCAGTACTTC. This translates into CASPQEGGPYEQYF.

The CDR3 is CASSLDSYTGELFF. The CDR3 region has the DNA TGTGCCAGCAGCTTAGACAGTTACACCGGGGAGCTGTTTTTT. J is TRBJ2-2 and V is TRBV7-9; D call uncertain. CDR3 size: 14 residues. CDR1 SEHNR and CDR2 FQNEAQ come from the germline V gene (reference sequence). V was pared by 1 base and J by 3 bases, with 6 bases between.

V gene TRBV6-5 combines with J gene TRBJ2-3; the match to TRBD2 covers 7 bases. CDR1 MNHEY and CDR2 SVGAGI come from the germline V gene. V was pared by 4 bases and J by 2 bases, with 6 bases of the junction left unmatched. This CDR3 contains 15 residues. CDR3 nucleotides: TGTGCCAGCAGTTTATGGGAGGGACCCACAGATACGCAGTATTTT. Its protein product is CASSLWEGPTDTQYF.

The chain has TRBV28 and TRBJ2-1, with 8 bases matching TRBD1. Germline V gene sequence: CDR1 MDHEN, CDR2 SYDVKM. V was clipped by 8 bases and J by 1 base; unmatched bases: 13. This CDR3 region has 17 residues. This CDR3 is CASHPRMTGVSYNEQFF. The DNA of the CDR3 is TGTGCCAGCCATCCGCGTATGACAGGGGTTTCCTACAATGAGCAGTTCTTC.

The chain combines TRBV4-1 with TRBJ1-6; D call uncertain. The V and J ends lost 8 bases and 6 bases respectively, with 17 bases between them. In germline, CDR1 is MGHRA, CDR2 YSYEKL. There are 15 residues in the CDR3. CDR3 loop: CASRPSVLINSPLHF. The CDR3 DNA reads TGCGCCAGCCGCCCCTCGGTCCTTATTAATTCACCCCTCCACTTT.

This clone was observed a few times. This chain uses TRBV5-4 with TRBJ2-3, with 9 bases aligning to TRBD2. Trimming took 3 bases from V and 1 from J; bases not matched to a gene: 6. CDR1 and CDR2 (germline): SGHNT, YYREEE (reference sequence). The length of the CDR3 is 16 residues. CDR3 residues: CASSSMIAGGTDTQYF. The CDR3 region has the DNA TGTGCCAGCAGCTCGATGATAGCGGGGGGCACAGATACGCAGTATTTT.

The chain links TRBV19 to TRBJ2-1, with D possibly matching TRBD2 (6 bases). Trimming shortened V by 3 bases and J by 1 base, and 7 bases separated the two germline ends. The CDR3 runs 14 residues. Germline V CDR1 and CDR2: LNHDA, SQIVND (reference sequence). CDR3 sequence: CASSIRGSYNEQFF. CDR3 coding DNA: TGTGCCAGTAGTATTCGGGGGTCCTACAATGAGCAGTTCTTC.

V is TRBV5-4 and J is TRBJ2-7; D is undetermined. Deletions cut 2 bases from V and 1 base from J, with 7 bases between. Germline CDR1 is SGHNT and CDR2 is YYREEE (reference sequence). The CDR3 is 13 residues long. The CDR3 is CASSFQKSYEQYF. The CDR3, as DNA: TGTGCCAGCAGCTTCCAGAAGTCCTACGAGCAGTACTTC.

The chain uses TRBV6-4 and TRBJ1-6; D ambiguous. V was pared by 0 bases and J by 7 bases, with 13 bases between. The CDR3 consists of 16 residues. Germline V lookup: CDR1 MRHNA, CDR2 SNTAGT. CDR3 sequence reads: CASSDSTLGPNSPLHF. The DNA for the CDR3 is TGTGCCAGCAGTGACTCGACTTTGGGTCCAAATTCACCCCTCCACTTT.

The rearrangement links TRBV28 to TRBJ1-4, with a tentative D call TRBD1 (5 bases). This CDR3 has 13 residues. CDR1 and CDR2 from the germline V gene are MDHEN and SYDVKM. Trimming pared 8 bases from V and 5 bases from J, leaving 12 bases between. Written as DNA, the CDR3 is TGTGCCAGCTGTCGGGGGGGGAATGAAAAACTGTTTTTT. Translating it yields CASCRGGNEKLFF.

V and J are TRBV6-5 and TRBJ1-1; D might be TRBD1 (5 bases). Germline V gene sequence: CDR1 MNHEY, CDR2 SVGAGI. The CDR3 totals 14 residues. With 7 bases removed from V and 0 bases from J, the gap between germline ends came to 12 bases. The CDR3 region is CASIADSLNTEAFF. The CDR3 nucleotides read TGTGCCAGCATCGCCGACAGTCTGAACACTGAAGCTTTCTTT.

The chain has TRBV28 and TRBJ1-2; 9 bases match TRBD1. The CDR3 consists of 16 residues. Per germline, CDR1 MDHEN and CDR2 SYDVKM. V was clipped by 5 bases and J by 2 bases; unmatched bases: 9. The CDR3 DNA follows: TGTGCCAGCAGTGCTCCGGGACAGGGTAAAAACTATGGCTACACCTTC. It specifies CASSAPGQGKNYGYTF.

The CDR3 is CASSSPDFNEKLFF. As DNA, the CDR3 is TGTGCCAGCAGCTCGCCCGACTTTAATGAAAAACTGTTTTTT. The V and J genes are TRBV7-2 and TRBJ1-4; D gene ambiguous. CDR1 is SGHTA, CDR2 FQGNSA, per germline. This CDR3 has 14 residues. Deletions cut 4 bases from V and 4 bases from J, with 10 bases between.